One and the same sample provided the 3 T cell receptor beta chains below, sequenced in a study of T-cell reconstitution after alpha-beta-depleted transplantation in children (dated by TCRdb to about 2016). Libraries were built with PCR. Reads for this sample came from an Illumina HiSeq 2500. TCR libraries were prepared with molecular barcoding, using unique molecular identifiers to normalize TCRbeta repertoire quantification. TCRdb cleaned the public reads at Q25 with fastp, built clones with MiXCR and kept in-frame beta chains. Here each entry gathers all rows of one CDR3 protein and keeps the most common genes and DNA. The sample records roughly 300,000 distinct CDR3 sequences, 10% to 13% of which are singletons. The ten largest account for approximately 2.3% of the sample. The specimen comprised PBMCs from the stem cell graft donor, sampled from the stem cell graft. These receptors all come from a human donor who donated a stem cell graft to a child with acute lymphoblastic leukemia.

This clonotype was detected a few times. The V gene is TRBV7-3, the J gene TRBJ2-1; D is perhaps TRBD1 or TRBD2 (5 bases each). CDR3 length: 13 amino acids. The V and J ends lost 8 bases and 6 bases respectively, with 14 bases between them. From germline, CDR1 is SGHTA and CDR2 FQGTGA. CDR3: CASSGLPSNEQFF. Here the CDR3 DNA reads TGTGCCAGCTCGGGGCTGCCTAGCAATGAGCAGTTCTTC.

This clonotype turned up a few times. In DNA form, the CDR3 reads TGTGCCAGCATTCACCCAGGGAAATCCTACGAGCAGTACTTC. As protein: CASIHPGKSYEQYF. V is TRBV6-2 or TRBV6-3 and J is TRBJ2-7, with D possibly TRBD1 on 5 matching bases. Germline V lookup: CDR1 MNHEY, CDR2 SVGEGT. The CDR3 has 14 residues. The ends were cut back, 7 bases at V and 1 base at J, with 14 bases in the middle.

This clonotype was detected only a few times. The V call is TRBV5-1, the J call TRBJ1-5, with 9 bases that match TRBD1. Looked up from germline, CDR1 is SGHRS and CDR2 is YFSETQ. V was clipped by 4 bases and J by 2 bases; unmatched bases: 10. The CDR3 has 17 amino acids. DNA for the CDR3: TGCGCCAGCAGCCCCGACTGGACAGGGGCAGGCAATCAGCCCCAGCATTTT. Translated: CASSPDWTGAGNQPQHF.